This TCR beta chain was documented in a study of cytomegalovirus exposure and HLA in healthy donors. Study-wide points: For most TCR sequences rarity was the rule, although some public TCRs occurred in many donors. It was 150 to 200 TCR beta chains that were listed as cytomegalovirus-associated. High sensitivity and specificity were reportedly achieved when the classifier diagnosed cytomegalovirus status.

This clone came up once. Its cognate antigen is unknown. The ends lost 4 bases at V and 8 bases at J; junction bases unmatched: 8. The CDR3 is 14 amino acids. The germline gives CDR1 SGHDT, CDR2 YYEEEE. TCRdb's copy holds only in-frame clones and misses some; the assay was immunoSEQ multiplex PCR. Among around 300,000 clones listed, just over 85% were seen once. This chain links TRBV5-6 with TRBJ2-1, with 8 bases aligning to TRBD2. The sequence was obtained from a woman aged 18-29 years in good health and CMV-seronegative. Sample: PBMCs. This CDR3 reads CASSPGTSIDEQFF. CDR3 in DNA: TGTGCCAGCAGCCCCGGGACTAGTATCGATGAGCAGTTCTTC.